These T cell receptor beta chains were read from a single sample in a study of T cell responses to AZD1222 COVID-19 vaccine. Using immunoSEQ multiplex PCR, the repertoire was profiled, and TCRdb retains in-frame clones only, with some absent. The data hold roughly 200,000 clones, with 90% to 95% observed a single time. This specimen consisted of peripheral blood, obtained 28 days after the second AZD1222 dose. The receptors were gathered from an adult who received the AZD1222 COVID-19 vaccine. Both conserved end residues are part of each CDR3. The D gene is left open where the match is weak. Some rows have no size entry. The others give once, few or many, or a class for an expanded clone.

cdr3_nt cdr3_aa d_call j_call clone_size v_call
TGTGCCATCAAACCAGCCGGGGGGAGCGAGACCCAGTACTTC CAIKPAGGSETQYF TRBD2 TRBJ2-5 . TRBV28
TGTGCCAGCAGCCTCGACAGGGTCGGAGCCGCGGGTCAGCCCCAGCATTTT CASSLDRVGAAGQPQHF TRBD1 TRBJ1-5 . TRBV7-9
TGTGCCTGGGGGACAGGGGGGCACACTGAAGCTTTCTTT CAWGTGGHTEAFF TRBD1 TRBJ1-1 . TRBV30
TGTGCCAGCAGCCCAGGGGTTGGTCAGCCCCAGCATTTT CASSPGVGQPQHF . TRBJ1-5 . TRBV9
TGTGCCAGCAGCACCGGGACTAGAAGCACAGATACGCAGTATTTT CASSTGTRSTDTQYF TRBD2 TRBJ2-3 . TRBV9
TGCAGCGTTGAACGGGTTTTTGGGTATGAAGCTTTCTTT CSVERVFGYEAFF . TRBJ1-1 . TRBV29-1
TGTGCAAGTCGCTTTTACAGGGATAGGGGCATCGATGAGCAGTTCTTC CASRFYRDRGIDEQFF . TRBJ2-1 . TRBV12-2
TGCGCCAGCAGCCAAATAGACAGGGGGATGAATCAGCCCCAGCATTTT CASSQIDRGMNQPQHF TRBD1 TRBJ1-5 . TRBV4-1
TGTGCCAGCAGCCAAGATATCCCAGCGGAGGGCTACGAGCAGTACTTC CASSQDIPAEGYEQYF . TRBJ2-7 . TRBV3-1/TRBV3-2
TGTGCCAGCAGCCAAGCAGCAGGGGAGAGTCACTATGGCTACACCTTC CASSQAAGESHYGYTF . TRBJ1-2 . TRBV3-1/TRBV3-2
TGTGCCTGGAGTGGCGGGACTACCGTTAGGATCTTC CAWSGGTTVRIF TRBD2 TRBJ2-1 once TRBV30
TGTGCCAGCAGCCCTTTTTATGGGGGAGGGGACGAGCAGTACTTC CASSPFYGGGDEQYF TRBD2 TRBJ2-7 few TRBV3-1/TRBV3-2
TGTGCCAGTAGCGGCGGCTACCAAGAGACCCAGTACTTC CASSGGYQETQYF . TRBJ2-5 . TRBV19
TGTGCCATCTCCCCCCAGGGAGGGAACACCATATATTTT CAISPQGGNTIYF . TRBJ1-3 . TRBV25-1
TGTGCCAGCAGTTTAACCGGCAGGTACGAGCAGTACTTC CASSLTGRYEQYF . TRBJ2-7 . TRBV28
TGTGCCAGCAGTCGAGGACTAGCGGGAATCGAGCAGTACTTC CASSRGLAGIEQYF TRBD2 TRBJ2-7 . TRBV2
TGCGCCAGCAGTGATCGGACAGGATTTAATGAAAAACTGTTTTTT CASSDRTGFNEKLFF TRBD1 TRBJ1-4 . TRBV10-1
TGTGCCAGCAGTTACGACGGTAGCTCCTACAATGAGCAGTTCTTC CASSYDGSSYNEQFF . TRBJ2-1 few TRBV6-6
TGTGCCAGCGGAAACACGGGCAATCAGCCCCAGCATTTT CASGNTGNQPQHF . TRBJ1-5 . TRBV2
TGCGCCAGCAGTCAGGCCAATACCCCGTTTTTT CASSQANTPFF . TRBJ1-4 . TRBV23-1
TGTGCCTGGAGTGAGGAGGGACTAGGGGAAAAACTGTTTTTT CAWSEEGLGEKLFF . TRBJ1-4 . TRBV30
TGTGCCAGTTCGGACAGGGGGTATGGCTACACCTTC CASSDRGYGYTF TRBD1 TRBJ1-2 few TRBV12-3/TRBV12-4
TGTGCCTGGAGTGTTAGTAGTGGTGAGCAGTTCTTC CAWSVSSGEQFF . TRBJ2-1 . TRBV30
TGTGCCAGTAGTGTAGGACAGGACTACGAGCAGTACTTC CASSVGQDYEQYF TRBD1 TRBJ2-7 . TRBV19
TGTGCCAGCAGCACCGGGACAGGGCCCAATGAGCGGCAGTTCTTC CASSTGTGPNERQFF TRBD1 TRBJ2-1 . TRBV7-3
TGCGCCAGCAGCCCAGTAGACAGGGGTGGACAGCCCCAGCATTTT CASSPVDRGGQPQHF TRBD1 TRBJ1-5 . TRBV4-1
TGTGCCAGCAGCCAGGGGTGGTATGGCTACACCTTC CASSQGWYGYTF . TRBJ1-2 . TRBV3-1/TRBV3-2
TGTGCCAGCAGTCGTTGGGCAGGAGGGAGGAACCCTGAAGCTTTCTTT CASSRWAGGRNPEAFF . TRBJ1-1 few TRBV28
TGTGCCAGCAGTCCGCGCCTCGCGACTAGCGGGAATACAGATACGCAGTATTTT CASSPRLATSGNTDTQYF TRBD2 TRBJ2-3 . TRBV6-7
TGCGCCAGCAGCTTGGTGAGGGGAGTGACGAAGATTTCGGGTGAAAAACTGTTTTTT CASSLVRGVTKISGEKLFF . TRBJ1-4 few TRBV5-1
TGTGCTAGGCTTAACAGGGGAAAGAGGGGGTCTACCGAAAAACTGTTTTTT CARLNRGKRGSTEKLFF TRBD1 TRBJ1-4 . TRBV12-5
TGTGCCAGCAGCAAACCGTCTAGCGCCAATGAGCAGTTCTTC CASSKPSSANEQFF . TRBJ2-1 . TRBV11-2
TGCGCCAGCAAGGGGACTGAAGCTTTCTTT CASKGTEAFF . TRBJ1-1 . TRBV5-1
TGTGCCAGTAGTGCCCGACTAGCGGGAGGGCCTGACAATGAGCAGTTCTTC CASSARLAGGPDNEQFF TRBD2 TRBJ2-1 . TRBV19